This TCR beta chain was sequenced for a study of cytomegalovirus exposure and HLA in healthy donors. Study-level results: Association of a missense DCLRE1C variant with TCR beta V- and J-gene trimming was reported in a later analysis. The listing of 150 to 200 TCR beta chains classed them as cytomegalovirus-associated. No immune exposure information besides CMV serostatus was available.

The length of the CDR3 is 15 residues. J gave up 11 bases and V 0 bases, and 12 bases lay outside the gene matches. CDR1 LGHNA and CDR2 YSLEER come from the germline V gene. Comments on this clone: Its target is unknown.

PCR used 60 Vbeta primers and 13 Jbeta primers. The assay was immunoSEQ multiplex PCR, and TCRdb's table has in-frame clones only and misses some. The sample's table shows tens of thousands of clones. This sequence originates from a girl aged 5 to 17 in good health and CMV-seropositive. Input material: PBMCs. V usage is TRBV4-3 and J usage is TRBJ1-1; 7 bases align to TRBD1. Written as DNA, the CDR3 is TGCGCCAGCAGCCAAGATGTGGAGGGGGCCGTAGGGGCTTTCTTT. Translated: CASSQDVEGAVGAFF.